The 6 T cell receptor beta chains below were found in one sample sequenced in a study of metastatic and nonmetastatic thyroid tumors. From the PCR reads, TCRdb re-called clones with MiXCR. The sample includes some 25,000 clones, roughly 13% seen only once; the top ten take 14%. Every patient underwent thyroid surgery untreated. Sample: blood. The source is a female donor with papillary thyroid cancer or a benign thyroid nodule (not recorded which). Some clones in this sample may be carry-over from other donors' samples.

In this sample, this clone turned up many times. The chain has TRBV28 and TRBJ2-2; D call uncertain. Trimming stripped 7 bases from V and 3 bases from J, with 3 bases between. CDR3 length equals 11 residues. Germline CDR1 MDHEN, CDR2 SYDVKM. This CDR3 is CASKDTGELFF. The CDR3 DNA reads TGTGCCAGCAAGGACACCGGGGAGCTGTTTTTT. Full variable domain (missing parts from reference TRBV28 and TRBJ2-2): DVKVTQSSRYLVKRTGEKVFLECVQDMDHENMFWYRQDPGLGLRLIYFSYDVKMKEKGDIPEGYSVSREKKERFSLILESASTNQTSMYLCASKDTGELFFGEGSRLTVL.

This clone was seen at least ten times. The chain employs TRBV6-1 and TRBJ2-5, with unresolved D. Germline values: CDR1 MNHNS, CDR2 SASEGT. CDR3 size: 13 residues. Deletions cut 1 base from V and 3 bases from J, with 6 bases between. The DNA for the CDR3 is TGTGCCAGCAGTGAAGATGGGGAAGAGACCCAGTACTTC. Its protein product is CASSEDGEETQYF.

On this clone: Sequence at one end of the junction differs from germline and may be a read error. V is TRBV11-2 and J is TRBJ1-1; 8 nucleotides align to TRBD1. CDR1 is SGHAT, CDR2 FQNNGV, per germline. The CDR3 loop spans 15 amino acids. In nucleotides, the CDR3 is TGTGTCAGCAGCCCCTCCGGACAGGGTGGGACTGAAGCTTTCTTT. Translated, it gives CVSSPSGQGGTEAFF.

This clone was recorded at least ten times. The rearrangement uses TRBV4-3 and TRBJ2-1, with TRBD2 as a possible D gene (5 bases). The CDR3 sequence is 16 residues long. Germline-derived CDR1 and CDR2 are LGHNA and YSLEER. Trimming stripped 4 bases from V and 1 base from J, with 14 bases between. CDR3 sequence (DNA): TGCGCCAGCAGCCTAGGTGGCGGGCTTTCCTACAATGAGCAGTTCTTC. Amino acid sequence: CASSLGGGLSYNEQFF.

This clone was seen at least ten times. The chain couples TRBV2 to TRBJ2-2; 9 nucleotides agree with TRBD2. Germline V lookup: CDR1 SNHLY, CDR2 FYNNEI. CDR3 length: 13 residues. With V trimmed by 6 bases and J by 8 bases, 4 bases remained unmatched. CDR3 sequence: CASRGLASGELFF. The CDR3 DNA follows: TGTGCCAGCAGAGGACTAGCGTCGGGGGAGCTGTTTTTT.

This clone appeared many times. The CDR3 here is CASSPRVSGANVLTF. The CDR3 DNA reads TGCGCCAGCAGCCCAAGGGTTTCAGGGGCCAACGTCCTGACTTTC. This chain links TRBV5-1 with TRBJ2-6; D gene unclear. CDR1 SGHRS and CDR2 YFSETQ come from the germline V gene. There are 15 residues in the CDR3. V gave up 4 bases and J gave up 4 bases, with 12 bases separating them. The full variable domain, completed using reference TRBV5-1 and TRBJ2-6, is KAGVTQTPRYLIKTRGQQVTLSCSPISGHRSVSWYQQTPGQGLQFLFEYFSETQRNKGNFPGRFSGRQFSNSRSEMNVSTLELGDSALYLCASSPRVSGANVLTFGAGSRLTVL.